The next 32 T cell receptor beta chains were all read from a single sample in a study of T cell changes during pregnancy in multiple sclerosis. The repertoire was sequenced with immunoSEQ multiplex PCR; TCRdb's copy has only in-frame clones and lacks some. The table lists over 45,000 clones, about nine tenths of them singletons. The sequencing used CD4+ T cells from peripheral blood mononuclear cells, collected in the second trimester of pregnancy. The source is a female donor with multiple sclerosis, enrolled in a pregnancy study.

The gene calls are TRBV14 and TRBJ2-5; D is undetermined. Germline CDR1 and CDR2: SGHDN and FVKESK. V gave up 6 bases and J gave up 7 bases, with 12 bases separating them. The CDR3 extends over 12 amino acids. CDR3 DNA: TGTGCCAGCAGTTTAAGTATCGGGACCCAGTACTTC. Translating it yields CASSLSIGTQYF.

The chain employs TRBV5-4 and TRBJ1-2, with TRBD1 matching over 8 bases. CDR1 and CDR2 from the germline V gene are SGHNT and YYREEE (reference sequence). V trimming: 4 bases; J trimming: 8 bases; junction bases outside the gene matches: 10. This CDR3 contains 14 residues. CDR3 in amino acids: CASSPERTGKGYTF. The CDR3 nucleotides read TGTGCCAGCAGCCCCGAACGGACAGGGAAAGGCTACACCTTC.

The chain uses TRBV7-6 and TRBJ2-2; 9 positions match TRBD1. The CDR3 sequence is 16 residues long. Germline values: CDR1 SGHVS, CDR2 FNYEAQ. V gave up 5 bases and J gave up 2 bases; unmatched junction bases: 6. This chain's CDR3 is CASSQRQGVNTGELFF. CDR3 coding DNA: TGTGCCAGCAGCCAAAGACAGGGGGTAAACACCGGGGAGCTGTTTTTT.

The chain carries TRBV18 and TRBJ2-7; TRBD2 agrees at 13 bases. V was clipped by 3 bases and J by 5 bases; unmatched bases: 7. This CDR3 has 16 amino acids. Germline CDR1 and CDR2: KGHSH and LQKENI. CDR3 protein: CASSPRTGTSGNEQYF. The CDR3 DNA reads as TGTGCCAGCTCACCCCGAACTGGGACTAGCGGGAACGAGCAGTACTTC.

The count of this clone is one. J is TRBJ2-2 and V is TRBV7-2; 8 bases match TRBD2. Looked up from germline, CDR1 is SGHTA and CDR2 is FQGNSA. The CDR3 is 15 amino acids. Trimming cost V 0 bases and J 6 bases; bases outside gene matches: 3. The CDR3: CASSLAATSAGELFF. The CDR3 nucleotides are TGTGCCAGCAGCTTAGCTGCGACTAGCGCCGGGGAGCTGTTTTTT.

Here the CDR3 reads CASSLRDRPTNEKLFF. As DNA, the CDR3 is TGTGCCAGCAGCTTGCGGGACAGGCCAACTAATGAAAAACTGTTTTTT. The rearrangement links TRBV5-4 to TRBJ1-4; 8 bases map to TRBD1. The CDR3 runs 16 residues. The J segment lost 0 bases and the V segment lost 1 base, leaving 2 bases of the junction unmatched. Germline V gene sequence: CDR1 SGHNT, CDR2 YYREEE (reference sequence).

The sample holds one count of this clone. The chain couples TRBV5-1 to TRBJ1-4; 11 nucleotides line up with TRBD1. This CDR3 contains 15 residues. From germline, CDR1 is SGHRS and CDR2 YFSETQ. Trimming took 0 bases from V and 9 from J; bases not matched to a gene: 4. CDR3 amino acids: CASSLAGQGAQKLFF. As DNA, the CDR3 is TGCGCCAGCAGCTTGGCCGGACAGGGGGCGCAAAAACTGTTTTTT.

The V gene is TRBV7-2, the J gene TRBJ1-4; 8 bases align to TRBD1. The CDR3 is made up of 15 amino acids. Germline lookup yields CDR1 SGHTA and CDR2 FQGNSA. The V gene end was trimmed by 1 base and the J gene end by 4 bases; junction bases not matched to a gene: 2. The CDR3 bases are TGTGCCAGCAGCTTAGGGGGACAGGTTAATGAAAAACTGTTTTTT. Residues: CASSLGGQVNEKLFF. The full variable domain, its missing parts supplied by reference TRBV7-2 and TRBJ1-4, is GAGVSQSPSNKVTEKGKDVELRCDPISGHTALYWYRQSLGQGLEFLIYFQGNSAPDKSGLPSDRFSAERTGGSVSTLTIQRTQQEDSAVYLCASSLGGQVNEKLFFGSGTQLSVL.

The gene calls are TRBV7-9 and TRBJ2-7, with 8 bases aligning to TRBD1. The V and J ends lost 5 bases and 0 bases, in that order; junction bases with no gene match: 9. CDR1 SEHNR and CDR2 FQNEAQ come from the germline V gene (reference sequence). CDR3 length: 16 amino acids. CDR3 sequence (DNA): TGTGCCAGCAGCGAACAGGGGGACTTGAGCTCCTACGAGCAGTACTTC. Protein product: CASSEQGDLSSYEQYF.

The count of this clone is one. The CDR3 sequence is CAISGTQGKGGNEQFF. In nucleotides, the CDR3 is TGTGCCATCAGTGGGACTCAGGGGAAAGGGGGCAATGAGCAGTTCTTC. V is TRBV10-3 and J is TRBJ2-1; possible D gene TRBD1, 6 bases. The germline V gene has CDR1 ENHRY and CDR2 SYGVKD. The CDR3 is 16 residues long. Trimming pared 4 bases from V and 6 bases from J, leaving 19 bases between.

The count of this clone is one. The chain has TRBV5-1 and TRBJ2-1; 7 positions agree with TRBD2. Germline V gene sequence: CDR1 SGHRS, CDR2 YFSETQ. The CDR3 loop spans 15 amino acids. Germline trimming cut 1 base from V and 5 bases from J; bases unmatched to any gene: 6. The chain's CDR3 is CASSLLAGENNEQFF. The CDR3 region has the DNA TGCGCCAGCAGCTTGCTGGCGGGAGAGAACAATGAGCAGTTCTTC.

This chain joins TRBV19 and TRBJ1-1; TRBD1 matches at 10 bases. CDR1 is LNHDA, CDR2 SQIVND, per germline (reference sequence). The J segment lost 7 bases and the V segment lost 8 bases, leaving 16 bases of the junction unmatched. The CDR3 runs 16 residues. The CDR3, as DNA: TGTGCCAGTGCCCCCGGGACCTCCGGGACAGGGGTTGAAGCTTTCTTT. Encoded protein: CASAPGTSGTGVEAFF.

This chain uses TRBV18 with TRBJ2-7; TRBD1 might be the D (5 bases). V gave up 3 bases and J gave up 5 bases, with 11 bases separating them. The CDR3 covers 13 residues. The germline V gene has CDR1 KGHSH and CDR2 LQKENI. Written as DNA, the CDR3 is TGTGCCAGCTCACCGAAAGGGGCCCACGAGCAGTACTTC. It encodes CASSPKGAHEQYF.

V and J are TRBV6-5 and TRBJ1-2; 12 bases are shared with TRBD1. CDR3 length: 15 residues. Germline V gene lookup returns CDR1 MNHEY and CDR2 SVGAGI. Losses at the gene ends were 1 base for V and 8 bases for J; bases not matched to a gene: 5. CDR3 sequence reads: CASSYLGQGARGYTF. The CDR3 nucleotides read TGTGCCAGCAGTTACTTGGGACAGGGGGCGAGAGGCTACACCTTC.

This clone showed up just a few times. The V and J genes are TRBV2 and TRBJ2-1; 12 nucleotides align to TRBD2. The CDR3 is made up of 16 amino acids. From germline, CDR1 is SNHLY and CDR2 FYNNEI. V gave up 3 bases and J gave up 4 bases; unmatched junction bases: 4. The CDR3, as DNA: TGTGCCAGCAGTGAGTGGCTAGCGGGAGGGTACAATGAGCAGTTCTTC. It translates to CASSEWLAGGYNEQFF.

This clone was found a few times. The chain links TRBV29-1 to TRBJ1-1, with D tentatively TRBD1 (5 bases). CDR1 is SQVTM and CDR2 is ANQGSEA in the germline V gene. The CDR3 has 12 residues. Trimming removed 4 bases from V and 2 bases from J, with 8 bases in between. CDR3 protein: CSVGRGNTEAFF. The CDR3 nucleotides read TGCAGCGTTGGTAGGGGTAACACTGAAGCTTTCTTT.

CDR3 in DNA: TGTGCCAGTAGCCCTAGCGGGACCGAGCAGTACTTC. As protein: CASSPSGTEQYF. The V call is TRBV19, the J call TRBJ2-7; TRBD2 matches at 9 bases. The ends lost 6 bases at V and 6 bases at J; junction bases unmatched: 3. This CDR3 region has 12 residues. Germline CDR1 and CDR2: LNHDA and SQIVND (reference sequence).

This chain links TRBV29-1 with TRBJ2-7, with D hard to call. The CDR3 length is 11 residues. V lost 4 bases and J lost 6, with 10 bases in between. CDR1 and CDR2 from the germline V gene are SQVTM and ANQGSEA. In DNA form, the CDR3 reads TGCAGCGTTGCCGAGGCCTTCGAGCAGTACTTC. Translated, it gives CSVAEAFEQYF.

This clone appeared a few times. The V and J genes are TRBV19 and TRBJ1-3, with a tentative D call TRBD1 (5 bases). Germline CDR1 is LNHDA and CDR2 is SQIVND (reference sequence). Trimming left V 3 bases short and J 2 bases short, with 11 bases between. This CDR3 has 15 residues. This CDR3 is CASSMVGVPGNTIYF. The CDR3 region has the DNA TGTGCCAGTAGTATGGTAGGGGTTCCTGGAAACACCATATATTTT.

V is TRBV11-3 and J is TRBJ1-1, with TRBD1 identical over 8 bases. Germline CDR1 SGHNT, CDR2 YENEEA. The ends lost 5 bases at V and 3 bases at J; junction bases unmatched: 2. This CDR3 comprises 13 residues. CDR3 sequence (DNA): TGTGCCAGCAGCATACAGGGGGACACTGAAGCTTTCTTT. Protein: CASSIQGDTEAFF. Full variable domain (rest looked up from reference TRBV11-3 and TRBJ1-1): EAGVVQSPRYKIIEKKQPVAFWCNPISGHNTLYWYLQNLGQGPELLIRYENEEAVDDSQLPKDRFSAERLKGVDSTLKIQPAELGDSAVYLCASSIQGDTEAFFGQGTRLTVV.

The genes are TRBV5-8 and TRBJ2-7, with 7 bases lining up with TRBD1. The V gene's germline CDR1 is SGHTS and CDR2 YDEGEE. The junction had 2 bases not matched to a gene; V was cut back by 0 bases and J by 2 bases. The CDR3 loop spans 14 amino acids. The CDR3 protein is CASSLDGTAYEQYF. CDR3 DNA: TGTGCCAGCAGCTTGGACGGGACAGCCTACGAGCAGTACTTC. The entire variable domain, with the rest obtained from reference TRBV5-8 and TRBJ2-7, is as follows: EAGVTQSPTHLIKTRGQQATLRCSPISGHTSVYWYQQALGLGLQFLLWYDEGEERNRGNFPPRFSGRQFPNYSSELNVNALELEDSALYLCASSLDGTAYEQYFGPGTRLTVT.

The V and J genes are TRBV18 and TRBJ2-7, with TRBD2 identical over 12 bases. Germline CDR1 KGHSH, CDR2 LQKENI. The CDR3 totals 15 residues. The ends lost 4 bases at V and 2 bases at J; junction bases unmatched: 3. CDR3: CASSLGLAGTYEQYF. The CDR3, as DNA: TGTGCCAGCTCACTCGGACTAGCGGGGACCTACGAGCAGTACTTC.

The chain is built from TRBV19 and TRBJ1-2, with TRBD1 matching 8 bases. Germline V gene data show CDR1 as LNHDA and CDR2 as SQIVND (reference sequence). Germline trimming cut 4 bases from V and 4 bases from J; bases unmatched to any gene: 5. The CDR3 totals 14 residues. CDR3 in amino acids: CASSNDRGSYGYTF. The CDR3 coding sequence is TGTGCCAGTAGTAATGACAGGGGATCCTATGGCTACACCTTC.

This chain's CDR3 is CASSLVLAGTNEQFF. CDR3 DNA: TGTGCCAGCAGCTTAGTCCTAGCGGGGACCAATGAGCAGTTCTTC. The chain joins TRBV7-2 to TRBJ2-1, with 9 bases identical to TRBD2. This CDR3 has 15 amino acids. Germline-derived CDR1 and CDR2 are SGHTA and FQGNSA. V shed 1 base, J shed 6 bases, and the junction held 4 bases outside the gene matches.

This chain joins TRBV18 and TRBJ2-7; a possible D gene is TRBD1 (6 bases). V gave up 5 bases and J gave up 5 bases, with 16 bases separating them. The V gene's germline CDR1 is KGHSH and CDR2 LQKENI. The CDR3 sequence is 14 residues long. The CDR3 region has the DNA TGTGCCAGCTCATCCCGGGACAAAGGGGACGAGCAGTACTTC. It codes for CASSSRDKGDEQYF. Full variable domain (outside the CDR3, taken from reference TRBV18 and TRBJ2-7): NAGVMQNPRHLVRRRGQEARLRCSPMKGHSHVYWYRQLPEEGLKFMVYLQKENIIDESGMPKERFSAEFPKEGPSILRIQQVVRGDSAAYFCASSSRDKGDEQYFGPGTRLTVT.

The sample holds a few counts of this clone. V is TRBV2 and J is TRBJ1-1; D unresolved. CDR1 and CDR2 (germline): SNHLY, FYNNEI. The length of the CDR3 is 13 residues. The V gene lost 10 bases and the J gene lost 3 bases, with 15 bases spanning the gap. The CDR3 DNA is TGTGCCACAGATCTACAAGGAGACACTGAAGCTTTCTTT. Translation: CATDLQGDTEAFF.

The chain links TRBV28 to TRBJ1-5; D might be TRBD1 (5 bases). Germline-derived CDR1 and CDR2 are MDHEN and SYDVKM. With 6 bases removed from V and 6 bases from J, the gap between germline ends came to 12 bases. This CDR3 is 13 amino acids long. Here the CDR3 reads CASRPSGGQPQHF. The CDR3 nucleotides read TGTGCCAGCAGGCCATCCGGGGGTCAGCCCCAGCATTTT.

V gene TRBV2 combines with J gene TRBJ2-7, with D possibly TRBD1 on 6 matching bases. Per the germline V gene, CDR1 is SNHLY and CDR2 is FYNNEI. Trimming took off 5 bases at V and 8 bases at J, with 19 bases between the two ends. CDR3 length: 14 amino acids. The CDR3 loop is CASSFTGTSPKQYF. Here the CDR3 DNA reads TGTGCCAGCAGTTTCACCGGGACAAGCCCTAAGCAGTACTTC.

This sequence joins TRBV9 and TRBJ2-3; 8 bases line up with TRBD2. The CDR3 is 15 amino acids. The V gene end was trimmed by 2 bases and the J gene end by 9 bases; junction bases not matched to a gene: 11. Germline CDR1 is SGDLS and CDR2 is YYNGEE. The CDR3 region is CASSVREGAVGTQYF. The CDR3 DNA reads TGTGCCAGCAGCGTCCGGGAGGGCGCCGTGGGGACGCAGTATTTT. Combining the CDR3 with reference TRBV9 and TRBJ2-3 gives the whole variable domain DSGVTQTPKHLITATGQRVTLRCSPRSGDLSVYWYQQSLDQGLQFLIQYYNGEERAKGNILERFSAQQFPDLHSELNLSSLELGDSALYFCASSVREGAVGTQYFGPGTRLTVL.

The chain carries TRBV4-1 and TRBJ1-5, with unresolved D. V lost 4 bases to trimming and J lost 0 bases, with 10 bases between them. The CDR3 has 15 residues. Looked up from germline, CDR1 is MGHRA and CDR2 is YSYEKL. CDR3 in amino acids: CASSLTPHSNQPQHF. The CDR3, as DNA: TGCGCCAGCAGCCTGACACCCCATAGCAATCAGCCCCAGCATTTT.

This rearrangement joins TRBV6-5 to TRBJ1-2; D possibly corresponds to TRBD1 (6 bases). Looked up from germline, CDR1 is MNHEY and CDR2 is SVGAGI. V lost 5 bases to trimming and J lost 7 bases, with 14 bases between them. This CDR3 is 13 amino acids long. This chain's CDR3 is CASSPMTGPGYTF. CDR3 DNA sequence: TGTGCCAGCAGTCCTATGACAGGCCCTGGCTACACCTTC.

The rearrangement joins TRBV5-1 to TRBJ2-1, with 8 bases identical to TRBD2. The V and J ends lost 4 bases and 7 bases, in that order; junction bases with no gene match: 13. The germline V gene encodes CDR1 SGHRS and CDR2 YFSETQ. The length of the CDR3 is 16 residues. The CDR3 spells CASSPAVAGSGNEQFF. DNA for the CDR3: TGCGCCAGCAGCCCGGCCGTAGCGGGGAGCGGGAATGAGCAGTTCTTC.